The clone carrying this TCR beta chain came up many times. Antigen unknown. TCRdb analysed the 5' RACE reads with MiXCR anew, one entry per CDR3 protein. The table includes 450,000 to 650,000 distinct CDR3 sequences, around 17% detected once. The data stem from a study of T-cell memory formation after mild COVID-19. Points from the study as a whole: Clones that got smaller from day 15 to 85 had even CD4/CD8, while clones growing later tipped toward CD4+. CD4+ clones that contracted lay mainly in CM and EM; CD8+ ones lay in EMRA.

CDR1 is SGHTA, CDR2 FQGNSA, per germline. The CDR3 is made up of 13 amino acids. Trimming left V 3 bases short and J 6 bases short, with 10 bases between. The chain employs TRBV7-2 and TRBJ2-3, with D unresolved. What was sequenced was PBMCs or a T cell subset sorted from them (not recorded which). The TCR was taken from an adult woman who had mild COVID-19 (a few samples of this study predate the infection). Cell type and time point are not known. The CDR3 sequence is CASSFSPSDTQYF. CDR3 DNA sequence: TGTGCCAGCAGCTTCTCCCCCTCTGATACGCAGTATTTT.